Described below is a single TCR beta chain sequence and its context. Its antigen is not identified. This record comes from a study of cytomegalovirus exposure and HLA in healthy donors. PCR primers comprised 60 Vbeta and 13 Jbeta primers. Data came from immunoSEQ multiplex PCR; TCRdb stores just in-frame clones and leaves some out. The profile shows under 150,000 clones, over 65% of them singletons. Study results and limitations: Donors belonging to an Asian-associated ancestry cluster reportedly showed fewer N-insertions in productive TCRs than the roughly 670-donor mean, according to what a later analysis found. In a later analysis, TCR beta V- and J-gene trimming was associated with a missense DCLRE1C variant. Analysis performed later found 16,000 or so TCR beta sequences associated with HLA alleles at 0.05 false discovery rate. Rare sequences made up most TCRs, while some public TCRs were found in many donors.

The V end lost 5 bases, the J end lost 3 bases, and 17 bases lay between the germline ends. In germline, CDR1 is SNHLY, CDR2 FYNNEI. The CDR3 spans 16 residues. V gene TRBV2 combines with J gene TRBJ2-1; a possible D gene is TRBD1 (6 bases). Material for sequencing was PBMCs. This clonotype was sampled from a man aged 40-50 years in good health and CMV-seronegative. In DNA form, the CDR3 reads TGTGCCAGCAGTAAAGGTGCAGGGGAAAGCTACAATGAGCAGTTCTTC. Translation gives CASSKGAGESYNEQFF.